The present T cell receptor (beta chain) was sequenced within a study of T cell repertoires in cytomegalovirus infection. Background on the study: The authors used CMV epitopes that were HLA-C-restricted (recently identified) and HLA-B-restricted (well studied). Indicated by public TCR beta signatures were CMV infection and matching HLA type.

TCRdb redid the calling of the reads with MiXCR, one entry per CDR3 protein. Altogether under 450,000 distinct CDR3 sequences are present, approximately 30% being singletons, with the ten largest covering roughly 13%. General study findings and limits: The study identified carriers of CMV plus the relevant HLA from cumulative public TCR beta family frequency. Dominant in the ex vivo response were TCR beta clonotypes restricted by HLA-C and specific for CMV.

Germline assignment: CDR1 SGHDT and CDR2 YYEEEE. The CDR3 length is 18 residues. On this clonotype: Antigen: not known. A junction boundary mismatches the germline segment, possibly from a read error.

Here the sequenced sample was cultured PBMCs, taken from culture after CMV antigen stimulation. The chain has TRBV5-6 and TRBJ2-6; TRBD1 agrees at 9 bases. This TCR was sampled from a human donor in good health (CMV status not recorded). Some clones in this sample may be carry-over from other donors' samples. The CDR3, as DNA: TGTGCCTGCAGCCGAAGGTGGACAGGGGACGCTGGGGCCAACGTCCTGACTTTC. It encodes CACSRRWTGDAGANVLTF. Variable domain in full (rest from reference TRBV5-6 and TRBJ2-6): DAGVTQSPTHLIKTRGQQVTLRCSPKSGHDTVSWYQQALGQGPQFIFQYYEEEERQRGNFPDRFSGHQFPNYSSELNVNALLLGDSALYLCACSRRWTGDAGANVLTFGAGSRLTVL.